This T cell receptor beta chain originates from a study of human T cells and chemical hapten exposure (dated by TCRdb to about 2021). Turning to the overall study: For sensitization, 2% DPC in acetone was applied to a roughly 2 cm by roughly 2 cm area of upper inner arm skin. Throughout the study period of roughly 24 weeks, patients also received therapeutic DPC doses to the scalp every week. Patch testing on the upper back used Finn chambers containing 0.01% DPC, with scoring done after 6 days according to International Contact Dermatitis Research Group standards. Most of the patients in the cohort were female, and the cohort covered alopecia areata with under or over 50% scalp involvement, alopecia totalis and alopecia universalis. Libraries were pooled for sequencing, and variation in per-sample TCR yields was attributed mainly to small differences in library volumes within the pool. This study followed changes in the peripheral blood TCR repertoire in vivo during primary and secondary sensitization of alopecia patients to the hapten diphenylcyclopropenone (DPC). Patient blood was sampled pre-sensitization (week 0) and at 2, 6 and about 24 weeks after DPC sensitization. For TCR sequencing, blood came from over 25 alopecia patients at anywhere from one to four time points (pre-sensitization, 2, 6 and 24 weeks).

The time point label for this specimen denotes: pre-sensitization, week 0. What the treatment or condition label conveys for this sample: therapeutic diphenylcyclopropenone sensitization with weekly scalp DPC. Blood at each patch-test visit was drawn before the patch test was applied. To be eligible, patients had to be aged 18 to 70, diagnosed with alopecia and judged suitable for DPC therapy, while pregnant patients were excluded. Unfractionated whole blood was collected in Tempus Blood RNA tubes, and total RNA was extracted from that blood. This clonotype was detected only a few times. There is no known antigen for this receptor. Per-nucleotide qualities are absent, and no much larger clonotype sits a single base away. Preparation of the library involved RACE. The sequencing machine was a NextSeq 500. During library preparation, unique molecular identifiers were attached to individual cDNA molecules so that TCRs could be counted in a quantitative, reproducible way. From each blood RNA sample, both TCR alpha and TCR beta chains were sequenced. The paper's processing steps were these. The median number of TCRs per sample was over 85,000, ranging from 23,224 to 690,600. V, J and CDR3 annotation of the TCR reads was performed with the Decombinator software suite. To make PS versus PT1 abundance plots, every sample was subsampled to the same number of TCRs (28,000). Expanded TCRs were defined as absent before sensitization and observed at least eight times at the 2-week time point. TCRdb took the public reads, trimmed them with fastp at Q25, ran MiXCR for clone calling and kept in-frame beta chains. Entries are consolidated by CDR3 protein sequence, retaining the most common genes and DNA. The V and J calls and clone size come from TCRdb's table, not from the authors' own analysis. Here the sample has around 330,000 distinct CDR3 sequences; around 5.5% occur a single time. Clones ranked in the top ten supply around 8% of the sample.

Its CDR3 holds 15 amino acids, cysteine through phenylalanine. Only the CDR3 part of the read is kept: 45 bases, read in frame from the first base. V is reduced by 2 bases and J by 8 bases, leaving a spacing of 18 bases between them. The germline V gene sets CDR1 to SGHRS and CDR2 to YFSETQ. What the authors observed across the whole study: Patch test score was positively correlated with the number of PT1 expanded TCRs, with significance at thresholds 8, 16 and 32 but not at 4. Repeated subsampling changed both the strength of the expansion versus patch-test correlation and the threshold at which that correlation became significant. No change with DPC sensitization was found in the number of TCRs above 1 in 1000 frequency, and no evidence of global repertoire structure alterations was found. Alopecia, a presumed autoimmune disease, was present in all patients, so the immune response of the patients might differ from that of healthy individuals. Significantly more large CDR3 similarity clusters were formed by expanded TCRs than by pre-sensitization or healthy control sets, consistent with antigen-driven responses.

The chain joins TRBV5-1 to TRBJ2-3, with the D gene not confidently named. This TCR came from a woman aged 18-29 years with alopecia areata. Some clones in this sample may be carry-over from other donors' samples. The material was whole blood, obtained in connection with sensitization to the hapten diphenylcyclopropenone (DPC). The DNA is as follows: TGCGCCAGCAGCTTACCCGAAGGCCAGACCAGTACGCAGTATTTT. It specifies CASSLPEGQTSTQYF. With all but the CDR3 taken from the reference TRBV5-1 and TRBJ2-3 genes, the full variable domain is: KAGVTQTPRYLIKTRGQQVTLSCSPISGHRSVSWYQQTPGQGLQFLFEYFSETQRNKGNFPGRFSGRQFSNSRSEMNVSTLELGDSALYLCASSLPEGQTSTQYFGPGTRLTVL.